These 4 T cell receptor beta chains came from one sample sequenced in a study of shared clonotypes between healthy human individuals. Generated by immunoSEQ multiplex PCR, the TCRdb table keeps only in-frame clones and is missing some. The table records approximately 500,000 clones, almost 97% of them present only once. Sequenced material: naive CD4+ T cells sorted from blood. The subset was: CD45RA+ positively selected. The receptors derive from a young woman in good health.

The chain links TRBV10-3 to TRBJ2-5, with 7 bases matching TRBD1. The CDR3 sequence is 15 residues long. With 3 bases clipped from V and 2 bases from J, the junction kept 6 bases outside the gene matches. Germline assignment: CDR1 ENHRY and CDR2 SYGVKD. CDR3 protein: CAISDSRDRQETQYF. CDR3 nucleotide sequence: TGTGCCATCAGTGACTCCCGGGACAGACAAGAGACCCAGTACTTC.

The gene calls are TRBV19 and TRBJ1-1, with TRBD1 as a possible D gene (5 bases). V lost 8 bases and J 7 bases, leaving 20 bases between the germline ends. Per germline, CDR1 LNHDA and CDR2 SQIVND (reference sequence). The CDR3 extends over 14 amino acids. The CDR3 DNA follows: TGTGCCAGTCAAGCTTACCAGGGTGAAGGTGAAGCTTTCTTT. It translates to CASQAYQGEGEAFF.

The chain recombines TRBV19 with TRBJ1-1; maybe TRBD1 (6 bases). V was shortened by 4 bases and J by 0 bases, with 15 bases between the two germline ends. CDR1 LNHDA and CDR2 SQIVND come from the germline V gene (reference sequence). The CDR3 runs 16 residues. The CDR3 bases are TGTGCCAGTAGTACTCAGGGGCGAGTCATGAACACTGAAGCTTTCTTT. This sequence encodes CASSTQGRVMNTEAFF.

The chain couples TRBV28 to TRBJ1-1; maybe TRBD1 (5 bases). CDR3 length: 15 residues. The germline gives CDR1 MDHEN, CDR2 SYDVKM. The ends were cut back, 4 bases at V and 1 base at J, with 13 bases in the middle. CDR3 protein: CASSSAGVPNTEAFF. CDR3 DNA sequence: TGTGCCAGCAGTTCAGCGGGGGTGCCGAACACTGAAGCTTTCTTT.